Each of the 17 T cell receptor beta chains below was sequenced from the same sample in a study of cytomegalovirus exposure and HLA in healthy donors. The PCR was carried out with 60 Vbeta primers and 13 Jbeta primers. Libraries were prepared by immunoSEQ multiplex PCR; TCRdb keeps only in-frame clonotypes and omits some of them. The top ten hold around 3.2% of the sample, which has around 150,000 clones, roughly 80% seen once. The specimen sequenced was PBMCs. The receptors were gathered from a male donor in good health and CMV-seronegative.

The chain uses TRBV28 and TRBJ2-7; D is ambiguous. The CDR3 has 12 residues. Germline CDR1 reads MDHEN; CDR2 reads SYDVKM. Trimming stripped 5 bases from V and 4 bases from J, with 9 bases between. DNA for the CDR3: TGTGCCAGCAGTCCCATCTATTACGAGCAGTACTTC. Translating it yields CASSPIYYEQYF.

The chain recombines TRBV21-1 with TRBJ1-2. TRBV21-1 is reported as a pseudogene. The CDR3 covers 14 residues. The CDR3 region is CASRERRDNYGYTF. The CDR3 region has the DNA TGTGCCAGCAGGGAACGGAGGGATAACTATGGCTACACCTTC.

The V and J genes are TRBV29-1 and TRBJ2-2, with 15 bases identical to TRBD2. The germline gives CDR1 SQVTM, CDR2 ANQGSEA. The CDR3 runs to 18 residues. The J segment lost 0 bases and the V segment lost 6 bases, leaving 8 bases of the junction unmatched. CDR3 protein: CSVWGTSGRHANTGELFF. The CDR3 DNA is TGCAGCGTCTGGGGGACTAGCGGGAGGCATGCGAACACCGGGGAGCTGTTTTTT.

This clone was picked up one time. The chain has TRBV19 and TRBJ2-2, with D possibly matching TRBD2 (5 bases). CDR3 size: 13 residues. Between the trimmed V and J ends, which lost 9 bases and 6 bases, there was a span of 14 bases. Germline V gives CDR1 LNHDA, CDR2 SQIVND (reference sequence). CDR3: CASSYLASGELFF. The CDR3 DNA reads TGTGCCAGCTCCTACCTAGCATCCGGGGAGCTGTTTTTT.

The V gene is TRBV7-9, the J gene TRBJ2-5; tentative D call: TRBD1 (5 bases). Germline-derived CDR1 and CDR2 are SEHNR and FQNEAQ (reference sequence). With 5 bases removed from V and 4 bases from J, the gap between germline ends came to 14 bases. The CDR3 is 14 residues long. The CDR3 DNA reads as TGTGCCAGCAGCCCAAGGGGCACAGCAGAGACCCAGTACTTC. It translates to CASSPRGTAETQYF.

V is TRBV4-2 and J is TRBJ2-1; D is undetermined. Looked up from germline, CDR1 is LGHNA and CDR2 is YNFKEQ. The CDR3 runs to 16 residues. Trimming shortened V by 0 bases and J by 0 bases, and 9 bases separated the two germline ends. The CDR3 DNA sequence: TGTGCCAGCAGCCAAGATCTGCGGAGCTCCTACAATGAGCAGTTCTTC. Translating gives CASSQDLRSSYNEQFF.

The rearrangement joins TRBV30 to TRBJ2-7; the D gene is possibly TRBD1 (6 bases). The CDR3 length is 14 residues. CDR1 GTSNPN and CDR2 SVGIG come from the germline V gene (reference sequence). V lost 1 base to trimming and J lost 5 bases, with 15 bases between them. CDR3: CAWSGGLRVHEQYF. In DNA form, the CDR3 reads TGTGCCTGGAGTGGGGGGCTGCGCGTTCACGAGCAGTACTTC.

The chain joins TRBV7-3 to TRBJ1-1; D is perhaps TRBD1 (5 bases). Germline lookup yields CDR1 SGHTA and CDR2 FQGTGA. Trimming shortened V by 1 base and J by 10 bases, and 13 bases separated the two germline ends. The CDR3 contains 13 residues. The CDR3 nucleotides are TGTGCCAGCAGCTTAAAGTGGGGGGGGAGAGCTTTCTTT. This sequence encodes CASSLKWGGRAFF.

The CDR3 is CASSVRAGEPQHF. CDR3 bases: TGTGCCAGCAGCGTACGTGCAGGGGAGCCCCAGCATTTT. The genes are TRBV7-6 and TRBJ1-5, with a possible D match to TRBD1 (6 bases). Germline values: CDR1 SGHVS, CDR2 FNYEAQ. This CDR3 spans 13 amino acids. V was cut by 5 bases and J by 8 bases, with 13 bases left in between.

The rearrangement joins TRBV7-3 to TRBJ2-7; 10 nucleotides agree with TRBD2. The CDR3 spans 19 residues. Germline V gives CDR1 SGHTA, CDR2 FQGTGA. With 2 bases clipped from V and 6 bases from J, the junction kept 19 bases outside the gene matches. CDR3 DNA: TGTGCCAGCAGCTTAGGGCCGGTCGGGGGTAGCGGGGGGCGCGGCGAGCAGTACTTC. This encodes CASSLGPVGGSGGRGEQYF.

The count of this clone is one. The chain has TRBV5-4 and TRBJ2-7; 11 bases are a match to TRBD1. Trimming cost V 4 bases and J 3 bases; bases outside gene matches: 6. The CDR3 contains 15 residues. The germline V gene has CDR1 SGHNT and CDR2 YYREEE (reference sequence). CDR3 protein: CASSQSGTGGYEQYF. The CDR3 nucleotides read TGTGCCAGCAGCCAATCCGGGACAGGGGGCTACGAGCAGTACTTC.

The rearrangement links TRBV11-1 to TRBJ2-1; 10 bases are shared with TRBD1. CDR1 is SGHAT and CDR2 is FQDESV in the germline V gene (reference sequence). This CDR3 is 15 amino acids long. Losses at the gene ends were 1 base for V and 9 bases for J; bases not matched to a gene: 6. CDR3 bases: TGTGCCAGCAGCTTAGGACAGGGGGCAGTGGGTGAGCAGTTCTTC. Protein: CASSLGQGAVGEQFF.

The chain employs TRBV28 and TRBJ2-7; D is possibly TRBD2 (5 bases). CDR1 MDHEN and CDR2 SYDVKM come from the germline V gene. V lost 5 bases and J 5 bases, leaving 10 bases between the germline ends. The CDR3 consists of 12 residues. This CDR3 reads CASSPTGDEQYF. The CDR3 bases are TGTGCCAGCAGTCCCACCGGGGACGAGCAGTACTTC. Variable domain in full (rest from reference TRBV28 and TRBJ2-7): DVKVTQSSRYLVKRTGEKVFLECVQDMDHENMFWYRQDPGLGLRLIYFSYDVKMKEKGDIPEGYSVSREKKERFSLILESASTNQTSMYLCASSPTGDEQYFGPGTRLTVT.

This clone was found a few times. V and J are TRBV15 and TRBJ2-1, with TRBD1 identical over 10 bases. V dropped 5 bases and J dropped 7; count of bases not matched to a gene: 11. Looked up from germline, CDR1 is LNHNV and CDR2 is YYDKDF (reference sequence). The CDR3 consists of 16 residues. Here the CDR3 reads CATSGDRQGANNEQFF. Written as DNA, the CDR3 is TGTGCCACCAGCGGGGATCGACAGGGGGCGAATAATGAGCAGTTCTTC.

CDR3 in amino acids: CASSSQGEGYEQYF. The CDR3 DNA follows: TGTGCCAGCAGCTCGCAGGGGGAAGGCTACGAGCAGTACTTC. The rearrangement joins TRBV13 to TRBJ2-7; 7 bases are shared with TRBD1. With V trimmed by 4 bases and J by 3 bases, 6 bases remained unmatched. Germline values: CDR1 PRHDT, CDR2 FYEKMQ (reference sequence). The CDR3 totals 14 residues. Full variable domain (remainder filled in from reference TRBV13 and TRBJ2-7): AAGVIQSPRHLIKEKRETATLKCYPIPRHDTVYWYQQGPGQDPQFLISFYEKMQSDKGSIPDRFSAQQFSDYHSELNMSSLELGDSALYFCASSSQGEGYEQYFGPGTRLTVT.

This clone was seen a few times. Here the CDR3 DNA reads TGTGCCAGTAGTCCCAGGACTAGCGGGGTGAGCCAAGAGACCCAGTACTTC. This translates into CASSPRTSGVSQETQYF. The rearrangement links TRBV19 to TRBJ2-5; 12 bases fit TRBD2. Germline V gene sequence: CDR1 LNHDA, CDR2 SQIVND (reference sequence). V dropped 5 bases and J dropped 1; count of bases not matched to a gene: 8. The CDR3 has 17 amino acids.

Only a few counts were recorded for this clone. The genes are TRBV28 and TRBJ2-1, with no clear D. The V end was cut by 5 bases, the J end by 4 bases, with 15 bases between. This CDR3 has 15 residues. The germline CDR1 and CDR2 sequences are MDHEN and SYDVKM. CDR3 DNA: TGTGCCAGCAGTCCGTACATGGTCCCGTACAATGAGCAGTTCTTC. Protein product: CASSPYMVPYNEQFF. Filled out from reference TRBV28 and TRBJ2-1, the complete variable domain reads DVKVTQSSRYLVKRTGEKVFLECVQDMDHENMFWYRQDPGLGLRLIYFSYDVKMKEKGDIPEGYSVSREKKERFSLILESASTNQTSMYLCASSPYMVPYNEQFFGPGTRLTVL.